This record covers a single TCR beta chain. The sample is drawn from a study of blood T cell repertoires in COVID-19. Study context: The United States, Italy and Spain were the sources of the acute and convalescent COVID-19 samples. The cDNA or gDNA used as material had been derived from T cells, B-cell-depleted T cells, or PBMCs.

This CDR3 is 16 amino acids long. CDR1 is SGHVS, CDR2 FQNEAQ, per germline. Trimming removed 5 bases from V and 5 bases from J; junction bases left unmatched: 13. Assay used: immunoSEQ multiplex PCR; TCRdb lists only in-frame clones, some missing. The sample has 120,000 to 150,000 clones; roughly three quarters are singletons. The source of this sequence is a man aged 45 to 65 with active or convalescent COVID-19. Input material: peripheral blood. The chain uses TRBV7-8 and TRBJ2-3, with 7 nucleotides matching TRBD2. CDR3 bases: TGTGCCAGCAGCCCGAGGCCGAGTGGGAGGGGAGATACGCAGTATTTT. It yields the protein CASSPRPSGRGDTQYF. The variable domain in full, completed from reference TRBV7-8 and TRBJ2-3, reads GAGVSQSPRYKVAKRGQDVALRCDPISGHVSLFWYQQALGQGPEFLTYFQNEAQLDKSGLPSDRFFAERPEGSVSTLKIQRTQQEDSAVYLCASSPRPSGRGDTQYFGPGTRLTVL.